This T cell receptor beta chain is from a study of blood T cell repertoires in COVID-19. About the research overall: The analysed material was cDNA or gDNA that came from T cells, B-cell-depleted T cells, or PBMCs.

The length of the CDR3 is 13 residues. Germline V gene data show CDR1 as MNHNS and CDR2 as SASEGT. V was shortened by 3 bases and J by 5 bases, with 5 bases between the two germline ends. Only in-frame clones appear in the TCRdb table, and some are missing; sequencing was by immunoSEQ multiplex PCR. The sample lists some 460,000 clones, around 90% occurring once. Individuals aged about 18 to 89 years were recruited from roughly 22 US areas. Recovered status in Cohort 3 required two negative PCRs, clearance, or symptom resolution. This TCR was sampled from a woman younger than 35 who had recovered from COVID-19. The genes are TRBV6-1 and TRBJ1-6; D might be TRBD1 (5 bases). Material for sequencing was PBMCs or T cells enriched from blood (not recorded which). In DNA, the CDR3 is TGTGCCAGCAGTGACAGGGATAATTCACCCCTCCACTTT. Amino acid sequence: CASSDRDNSPLHF.